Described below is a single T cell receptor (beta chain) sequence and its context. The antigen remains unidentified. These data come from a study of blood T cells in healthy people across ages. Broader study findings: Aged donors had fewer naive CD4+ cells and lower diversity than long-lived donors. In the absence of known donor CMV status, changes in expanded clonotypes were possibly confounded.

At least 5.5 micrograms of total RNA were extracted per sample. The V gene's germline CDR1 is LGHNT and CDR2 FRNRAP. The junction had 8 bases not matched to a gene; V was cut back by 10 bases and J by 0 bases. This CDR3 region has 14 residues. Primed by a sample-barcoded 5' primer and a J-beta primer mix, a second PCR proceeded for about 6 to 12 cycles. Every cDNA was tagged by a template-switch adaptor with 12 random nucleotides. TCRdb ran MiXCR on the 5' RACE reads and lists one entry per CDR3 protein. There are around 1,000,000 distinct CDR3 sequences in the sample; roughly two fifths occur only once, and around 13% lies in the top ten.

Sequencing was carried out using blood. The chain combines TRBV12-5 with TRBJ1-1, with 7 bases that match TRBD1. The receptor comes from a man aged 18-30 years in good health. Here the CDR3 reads CATRGRGVNTEAFF. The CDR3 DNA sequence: TGTGCTACCAGGGGGAGGGGGGTGAACACTGAAGCTTTCTTT.